These T cell receptor beta chains were read from a single sample in a study of cytomegalovirus exposure and HLA in healthy donors. Generated by immunoSEQ multiplex PCR, the TCRdb table keeps only in-frame clones and is missing some. Of fewer than 150,000 clones in the sample, around 77% were seen once. What was sequenced was PBMCs. The receptors shown here come from a human donor in good health. Both conserved end residues are part of each CDR3. A D gene is named only where the DNA matches it firmly. Size values are once, few and many counts, or a class for expanded clones, and some rows have none.

TRBV6-6	TRBJ1-2	TRBD1	13	NA	TGTGCCAGCAGTTCAAGAGACAGGGATGGCTACACCTTC	CASSSRDRDGYTF
TRBV2	TRBJ1-1	TRBD1	18	NA	TGTGCCAGCAGTGAAAATAGAGACAGGGGGCGAAGGAACACTGAAGCTTTCTTT	CASSENRDRGRRNTEAFF
TRBV23-1	TRBJ2-4	TRBD2	18	few	TGCGCCAGCAGTCAATCCCAGATAGCGGGAGGACTCGAGGACATTCAGTACTTC	CASSQSQIAGGLEDIQYF
TRBV7-9	TRBJ1-5	TRBD1	14	NA	TGTGCCAGCAGCGGACAGGGGGCGGGTCAGCCCCAGCATTTT	CASSGQGAGQPQHF
TRBV2	TRBJ2-1	TRBD1	15	few	TGTGCCAGCAGCCCGGGACAGGGGGGGTTCAATGAGCAGTTCTTC	CASSPGQGGFNEQFF
TRBV28	TRBJ1-2	TRBD1	14	few	TGTGCCAGCAGCAACCAGGGGGCACGGTATGGCTACACCTTC	CASSNQGARYGYTF
TRBV7-6	TRBJ2-5	NA	15	NA	TGTGCCAGCAGCTTAAACGAGTGGTACCAAGAGACCCAGTACTTC	CASSLNEWYQETQYF
TRBV6-5	TRBJ1-1	NA	15	NA	TGTGCCAGCAGTTACTCGGGACTATTGAACACTGAAGCTTTCTTT	CASSYSGLLNTEAFF
TRBV19	TRBJ1-4	NA	13	NA	TGTGCCAGTTCGAGGCAGTTTAATGAAAAACTGTTTTTT	CASSRQFNEKLFF
TRBV10-3	TRBJ2-7	NA	14	NA	TGTGCCATCAGTGACAGGGGCGCCTCCTACGAGCAGTACTTC	CAISDRGASYEQYF
TRBV11-3	TRBJ2-1	TRBD2	16	NA	TGTGCCAGCAGCTTAGATGGGACTAGCGGAGCGACAGAACAGTTCTTC	CASSLDGTSGATEQFF
TRBV6-6	TRBJ2-7	NA	14	few	TGTGCCAGCAGTCCACCGGGAAGCTCCTACGAGCAGTACTTC	CASSPPGSSYEQYF
TRBV19	TRBJ2-7	NA	14	NA	TGTGCCAGTAGTGAGACTAGTAACTCCTACGAGCAGTACTTC	CASSETSNSYEQYF
TRBV18	TRBJ2-7	NA	14	NA	TGTGCCAGCTCCGGGACATCAGGCACCTACGAGCAGTACTTC	CASSGTSGTYEQYF
TRBV5-1	TRBJ1-1	NA	15	NA	TGCGCCAGCAGCTTGGTTGGCGGGGAGAACACTGAAGCTTTCTTT	CASSLVGGENTEAFF
TRBV18	TRBJ1-1	TRBD1	15	few	TGTGCCAGCTCACCCGGACAGGGGATGAACACTGAAGCTTTCTTT	CASSPGQGMNTEAFF
TRBV19	TRBJ1-3	NA	15	NA	TGTGCCAGTAGTATATCCCCCGTCTCTGGAAACACCATATATTTT	CASSISPVSGNTIYF
TRBV4-1	TRBJ1-1	TRBD1	14	NA	TGCGCCAGCACCCATCCGAGGACAGGGGCGGCGGCTTTCTTT	CASTHPRTGAAAFF
TRBV7-7	TRBJ1-6	NA	12	NA	TGTGCTAGCAGCCACAGGTATTCACCCCTCCACTTT	CASSHRYSPLHF
TRBV10-3	TRBJ1-4	TRBD1	13	NA	TGTGCCATCAGCCAGACAGGGAATGAAAAACTGTTTTTT	CAISQTGNEKLFF
TRBV30	TRBJ1-5	NA	14	NA	TGTGCCTGGGGTGGGAGCTATAGCAATCAGCCCCAGCATTTT	CAWGGSYSNQPQHF
TRBV2	TRBJ1-5	NA	14	NA	TGTGCCAGCAGTGCGACAGATAGCAATCAGCCCCAGCATTTT	CASSATDSNQPQHF
TRBV25-1	TRBJ1-2	NA	15	NA	TGTGCCAGCAGTAACCCCAACAGTGCTCACTATGGCTACACCTTC	CASSNPNSAHYGYTF
TRBV7-9	TRBJ2-7	NA	16	NA	TGTGCCAGCAGCTTAGAAGGGACACCGGTAGCCTACGAGCAGTACTTC	CASSLEGTPVAYEQYF
TRBV4-1	TRBJ1-5	TRBD1	18	NA	TGCGCCAGCAGCCATCCCTCGGGGGACAGGGGGCACGAGCAGCCCCAGCATTTT	CASSHPSGDRGHEQPQHF